One and the same sample provided the 10 T cell receptor beta chains below, sequenced in a study of blood T cells in healthy people across ages. A sample-barcoded 5' primer and a J-beta primer mix were used in a second PCR of roughly 7 to 12 cycles. TCRdb ran MiXCR on the 5' RACE reads and lists one entry per CDR3 protein. The sample contains roughly 1,500,000 distinct CDR3 sequences, 34% of which appear only once. Sequencing input: blood. The receptors were gathered from a woman in her 30s in good health.

The rearrangement links TRBV2 to TRBJ2-5; D uncertain. The J call may not be correct, given that the DNA end is closer to TRBJ2-7. CDR1 SNHLY and CDR2 FYNNEI come from the germline V gene. This CDR3 comprises 17 residues. The CDR3 sequence: CASPPAPGSFYQLEQYF. As DNA, the CDR3 is TGTGCCAGCCCCCCAGCCCCAGGATCCTTTTATCAACTCGAGCAGTACTTC.

Of note for this clonotype: At one boundary the junction diverges from the germline segment, which might be a read error. This chain uses TRBV6-6 with TRBJ2-7; 11 bases agree with TRBD2. The V gene's germline CDR1 is MNHNY and CDR2 SVGAGI (reference sequence). The CDR3 is 15 residues long. The CDR3 DNA reads TGCGCCAGCGGGGCTAGCGGGAGGTTGTTGGGCGAGCAGTACTTC. Translating gives CASGASGRLLGEQYF.

About this clonotype itself: Being one base from a much bigger clone, this may be a read error. V is TRBV20-1 and J is TRBJ2-5; a weak D match, TRBD2 (6 bases). This CDR3 has 12 amino acids. CDR1 and CDR2 (germline): DFQATT, SNEGSKA (reference sequence). The CDR3 nucleotides are TGCAGTACTAGGAGGGTTGGGGAGACCCAGTACTTC. Translated: CSTRRVGETQYF.

Comments on this clonotype: One junction end does not reproduce the germline sequence, and a read error may be involved. The chain combines TRBV7-9 with TRBJ1-2; D gene uncertain. This CDR3 contains 11 residues. Germline V lookup: CDR1 SEHNR, CDR2 FQNEAQ (reference sequence). The chain's CDR3 is CVSSLDYGYTF. Here the CDR3 DNA reads TGTGTCAGCAGCCTGGACTATGGCTACACCTTC.

For this clonotype: In this CDR3 the conserved last residue, phenylalanine or tryptophan, is missing, so a read error is likely. This rearrangement joins TRBV10-3 to TRBJ2-3, with D hard to call. The length of the CDR3 is 14 residues. The V end lost 2 bases, the J end lost 1 base, and 7 bases lay between the germline ends. CDR1 is ENHRY and CDR2 is SYGVKD in the germline V gene. The CDR3: CAISEDPGTDTQYC. In nucleotides, the CDR3 is TGTGCCATCAGTGAGGACCCTGGCACAGATACGCAGTATTGT.

This clonotype occurred a few times. V usage is TRBV6-5 and J usage is TRBJ1-1; D is perhaps TRBD1 (5 bases). Germline values: CDR1 MNHEY, CDR2 SVGAGI. With 2 bases removed from V and 11 bases from J, the gap between germline ends came to 12 bases. CDR3 length: 12 residues. CDR3 in amino acids: CASSYRQGEAFF. CDR3 coding DNA: TGTGCCAGCAGTTACCGCCAGGGAGAGGCTTTCTTT.

J is TRBJ2-7 and V is TRBV7-2; D unclear. Per germline, CDR1 SGHTA and CDR2 FQGNSA. The CDR3 runs to 13 residues. V lost 1 base, J lost 7 bases, and 11 bases lay in between. CDR3 sequence: CASSLGLVNEQYF. The CDR3 DNA reads as TGTGCCAGCAGCTTAGGTCTAGTTAATGAGCAGTACTTC.

This clonotype came up a few times. The chain carries TRBV9 and TRBJ2-3, with TRBD1 identical over 9 bases. This CDR3 region has 16 residues. In germline, CDR1 is SGDLS, CDR2 YYNGEE. V dropped 4 bases and J dropped 4; count of bases not matched to a gene: 10. The CDR3 DNA is TGTGCCAGCAGCACTGAGACAGGGGGTCTAGCAGATACGCAGTATTTT. It yields the protein CASSTETGGLADTQYF.

Turning to this clonotype: One junction end disagrees with the germline gene, perhaps due to a read error. The chain combines TRBV14 with TRBJ2-5, with 12 bases aligning to TRBD2. The CDR3 is 17 amino acids. Germline values: CDR1 SGHDN, CDR2 FVKESK. The CDR3 DNA reads TGCGCCAGCAGCCTAAAGAGGCGACTAGCGGGAGATGAAGAGCAGTACTTC. Amino acid sequence: CASSLKRRLAGDEEQYF. Based on the CDR3 plus reference TRBV14 and TRBJ2-5, the full variable domain is EAGVTQFPSHSVIEKGQTVTLRCDPISGHDNLYWYRRVMGKEIKFLLHFVKESKQDESGMPNNRFLAERTGGTYSTLKVQPAELEDSGVYFCASSLKRRLAGDEEQYFGPGTRLLVL.

This clonotype turned up a few times. The genes are TRBV7-3 and TRBJ2-1; TRBD2 matches 12 bases. The J segment lost 12 bases and the V segment lost 2 bases, leaving 14 bases of the junction unmatched. This CDR3 spans 17 amino acids. The germline CDR1 and CDR2 sequences are SGHTA and FQGTGA. The CDR3 DNA follows: TGTGCCAGCAGCTTAGGACTAGCGGGAACGAAAGGAGTAAGGCAGTTCTTC. Its protein product is CASSLGLAGTKGVRQFF. Combining the CDR3 with reference TRBV7-3 and TRBJ2-1 gives the whole variable domain GAGVSQTPSNKVTEKGKYVELRCDPISGHTALYWYRQSLGQGPEFLIYFQGTGAADDSGLPNDRFFAVRPEGSVSTLKIQRTERGDSAVYLCASSLGLAGTKGVRQFFGPGTRLTVL.